The next 13 T cell receptor beta chains were all read from a single sample in a study of T-cell reconstitution after alpha-beta-depleted transplantation in children (TCRdb year 2016). Per the publication, the treatment or condition label means: allogeneic hematopoietic cell transplantation with graft depleted of TCRalphabeta T cells and CD19 B cells. Library creation used PCR. Data came from an Illumina HiSeq 2500. TCR library preparation used molecular barcoding, with unique molecular identifiers applied to normalize quantification of the TCRbeta repertoire. TCRdb reprocessing: public reads trimmed at Q25 with fastp, clones called with MiXCR, in-frame beta chains kept. Each CDR3 protein gets just one entry, which takes the most common genes and DNA from the rows behind it. In this sample the table shows under 850,000 distinct CDR3 sequences, less than 15% of which occur a single time. The top ten clonotypes cover approximately 0.8% of the sample.

The input for sequencing was PBMCs, taken before TCRalphabeta/CD19-depleted stem cell transplant. The receptors originated from a girl aged 2-10 years with congenital amegakaryocytic thrombocytopenia, due to receive a stem cell transplant.

Only one count was recorded for this clonotype. This may arise from a read error, as a much more abundant clone is one base away. The conserved final phenylalanine or tryptophan is absent from the CDR3, which likely points to a read error. The chain employs TRBV20-1 and TRBJ1-1; possible D gene TRBD1, 5 bases. From germline, CDR1 is DFQATT and CDR2 SNEGSKA (reference sequence). CDR3 size: 13 residues. The germline V and J ends were trimmed by 5 bases and 0 bases, with 10 bases remaining between them. CDR3 sequence (DNA): TGCAGTGCTGGAGGGGATATGAACACTGAAGCTTTCCTT. This codes for CSAGGDMNTEAFL.

CDR3 loop: CASTLSLARYQETQYF. In nucleotides, the CDR3 is TGCGCCAGCACTCTAAGTCTAGCGCGCTACCAAGAGACCCAGTACTTC. The gene calls are TRBV5-1 and TRBJ2-5; tentative D call: TRBD2 (6 bases). This CDR3 spans 16 amino acids. Germline V gene data show CDR1 as SGHRS and CDR2 as YFSETQ. V was cut by 6 bases and J by 0 bases, with 18 bases left in between.

This chain connects TRBV5-5 to TRBJ2-1; D might be TRBD2 (5 bases). In germline, CDR1 is SGHKS, CDR2 YYEKEE (reference sequence). V dropped 0 bases and J dropped 12 bases, with 13 bases sitting between them. This CDR3 has 13 amino acids. The CDR3, as DNA: TGTGCCAGCAGCTTGGTTGGACCCGAGGGGCAGTTCTTC. This translates into CASSLVGPEGQFF.

This clonotype was counted between two and nine times. The genes are TRBV20-1 and TRBJ2-5; 10 bases line up with TRBD2. CDR1 is DFQATT and CDR2 is SNEGSKA in the germline V gene (reference sequence). CDR3 size: 16 residues. Trimming at V came to 4 bases and at J to 5 bases, leaving 13 bases not matched to a gene. CDR3 in DNA: TGCAGTGCTACGATACCACCTAGCGGGAGTGGGGAGACCCAGTACTTC. This sequence encodes CSATIPPSGSGETQYF.

This clonotype was found a few times. This chain uses TRBV5-1 with TRBJ2-2; 8 positions match TRBD2. This CDR3 is built from 14 residues. CDR1 is SGHRS and CDR2 is YFSETQ in the germline V gene. The trim removed 5 bases at V and 1 base at J, leaving 1 base unmatched. The CDR3 region has the DNA TGCGCCAGCAGTGCGGGAGGGAACACCGGGGAGCTGTTTTTT. Its translation is CASSAGGNTGELFF.

In regard to this clonotype: Relative to the germline gene, one junction end is altered; a read error may explain this. This chain connects TRBV10-3 to TRBJ2-3, with 8 bases aligning to TRBD2. Germline lookup yields CDR1 ENHRY and CDR2 SYGVKD. The CDR3 is 15 amino acids. The CDR3 nucleotides are TGTGCCATCAGTGACCCGGGACTAGAATGGGATACGCAGGATTTT. Its protein is CAISDPGLEWDTQDF.

This clonotype was counted ten times or more. The J gene is TRBJ2-5, the V gene TRBV27; TRBD2 matches 7 bases. Germline CDR1 reads MNHEY; CDR2 reads SMNVEV (reference sequence). This CDR3 is 14 amino acids long. The V and J ends lost 2 bases and 7 bases, in that order; junction bases with no gene match: 7. Here the CDR3 reads CASSLQAGIPTQYF. In DNA, the CDR3 is TGTGCCAGCAGTTTACAAGCGGGAATACCGACCCAGTACTTC.

This clonotype has a count of ten or more. The DNA for the CDR3 is TGCAGCGGACTTTGGCGGGAAAGAATTCCCCTTAATGAGCAGTTCTTC. It translates to CSGLWRERIPLNEQFF. The V call is TRBV29-1, the J call TRBJ2-1; TRBD2 is a possible D gene (6 bases). This CDR3 comprises 16 residues. The germline gives CDR1 SQVTM, CDR2 ANQGSEA. Trimming shortened V by 7 bases and J by 7 bases, and 26 bases separated the two germline ends.

J is TRBJ2-3 and V is TRBV20-1; D is ambiguous. V was cut by 6 bases and J by 5 bases, with 24 bases left in between. There are 16 residues in the CDR3. CDR1 is DFQATT and CDR2 is SNEGSKA in the germline V gene (reference sequence). The CDR3 sequence is CSAPPTTLPRRDTQYF. DNA of the CDR3: TGCAGTGCCCCACCAACCACCTTGCCCAGGCGAGATACGCAGTATTTT.

The gene calls are TRBV27 and TRBJ2-3; D remains unclear. CDR1 MNHEY and CDR2 SMNVEV come from the germline V gene (reference sequence). Trimming pared 4 bases from V and 4 bases from J, leaving 12 bases between. CDR3 length: 14 residues. Here the CDR3 DNA reads TGTGCCAGCAGTTCCCTCCGCTGGGCAGATACGCAGTATTTT. It translates to CASSSLRWADTQYF.

The V gene is TRBV20-1, the J gene TRBJ2-7; TRBD2 aligns across 9 bases. This CDR3 has 16 residues. In germline, CDR1 is DFQATT, CDR2 SNEGSKA (reference sequence). J lost 1 base, V lost 0 bases, and 7 bases had no gene match. The CDR3 sequence: CSARDWRGRVSYEQYF. The CDR3 DNA sequence: TGCAGTGCTAGAGATTGGCGCGGGAGGGTGTCCTACGAGCAGTACTTC.

J is TRBJ2-1 and V is TRBV3-1; unclear D gene. CDR3 length equals 17 residues. Germline V gene data show CDR1 as LGHDT and CDR2 as YNNKEL (reference sequence). Trimming cost V 1 base and J 0 bases, with 13 bases left between them. As DNA, the CDR3 is TGTGCCAGCAGCCAAGCGGAAACTCGGAGCTCCTACAATGAGCAGTTCTTC. Protein sequence: CASSQAETRSSYNEQFF.

This clonotype was counted ten times or more. The rearrangement links TRBV12-3 or TRBV12-4 to TRBJ1-1; maybe TRBD1 (5 bases). The V end lost 7 bases, the J end lost 11 bases, and 23 bases lay between the germline ends. This CDR3 has 14 residues. CDR3 bases: TGTGCCAGCACCTTTGGGACCGGCACGGTGGGGGCTTTCTTT. The encoded protein is CASTFGTGTVGAFF.